Presented here are 13 T cell receptor beta chains from one specimen sequenced in a study of T-cell memory formation after mild COVID-19. TCRdb processed the 5' RACE reads anew with MiXCR; each CDR3 protein has one entry. The sample lists about 250,000 distinct CDR3 sequences, roughly 17% occurring once. Material: PBMCs or a T cell subset sorted from them (not recorded which). These receptors were obtained from a man between 18 and 29 years old who had mild COVID-19 (a few samples of this study predate the infection). Cell type and time point are not known.

CDR3 nucleotides: TGTGCCATCAGTCCGGGACAGGGCTCCTACGAGCAGTACGTC. Translated: CAISPGQGSYEQYV. The chain recombines TRBV10-3 with TRBJ2-7; 9 bases are shared with TRBD1. The V and J ends lost 5 bases and 0 bases, in that order; junction bases with no gene match: 2. The CDR3 extends over 14 amino acids. CDR1 and CDR2 from the germline V gene are ENHRY and SYGVKD.

This clonotype was detected only a few times. The J gene is TRBJ2-1, the V gene TRBV20-1; 9 bases line up with TRBD2. The CDR3 has 14 amino acids. The V and J ends lost 6 bases and 5 bases, in that order; junction bases with no gene match: 8. The germline V gene encodes CDR1 DFQATT and CDR2 SNEGSKA (reference sequence). This CDR3 reads CSAEAGGPNNEQFF. CDR3 DNA sequence: TGCAGTGCAGAAGCGGGGGGACCCAACAATGAGCAGTTCTTC.

This chain connects TRBV5-1 to TRBJ1-6, with 12 positions matching TRBD1. Germline V gene data show CDR1 as SGHRS and CDR2 as YFSETQ. CDR3 length: 14 residues. V was pared by 4 bases and J by 10 bases, with 3 bases of the junction left unmatched. The CDR3: CASSGTGGASPLHF. CDR3 nucleotides: TGCGCCAGCAGCGGGACAGGGGGCGCGTCACCCCTCCACTTT. The entire variable domain, with the rest obtained from reference TRBV5-1 and TRBJ1-6, is as follows: KAGVTQTPRYLIKTRGQQVTLSCSPISGHRSVSWYQQTPGQGLQFLFEYFSETQRNKGNFPGRFSGRQFSNSRSEMNVSTLELGDSALYLCASSGTGGASPLHFGNGTRLTVT.

This clonotype appeared a few times. The rearrangement uses TRBV5-1 and TRBJ2-4; D is uncertain. Germline CDR1 SGHRS, CDR2 YFSETQ. CDR3 length: 14 amino acids. Trimming took 7 bases from V and 0 from J, leaving 11 bases between them. The CDR3 reads CASSDALAKNIQYF. The CDR3 coding sequence is TGCGCCAGCTCAGACGCCCTAGCCAAAAACATTCAGTACTTC.

The chain links TRBV7-9 to TRBJ2-6; 7 bases align to TRBD1. J was trimmed by 0 bases and V by 5 bases; bases with no gene match: 10. The germline gives CDR1 SEHNR, CDR2 FQNEAQ (reference sequence). The CDR3 spans 18 residues. The CDR3 sequence is CASSILGQPYSGANVLTF. Here the CDR3 DNA reads TGTGCCAGCAGCATCCTGGGACAGCCATACTCTGGGGCCAACGTCCTGACTTTC.

The chain recombines TRBV6-1 with TRBJ1-1; D is uncertain. The CDR3 length is 10 residues. CDR1 and CDR2 from the germline V gene are MNHNS and SASEGT. V lost 3 bases, J lost 10 bases, and 6 bases lay in between. CDR3 sequence: CASSDRLAFF. For the CDR3, the DNA is TGTGCCAGCAGTGACAGACTAGCTTTCTTT.

The sample holds a few counts of this clonotype. The chain links TRBV11-1 to TRBJ2-7; tentatively, D is TRBD1 (6 bases). The length of the CDR3 is 14 residues. Germline V lookup: CDR1 SGHAT, CDR2 FQDESV (reference sequence). The V end lost 4 bases, the J end lost 1 base, and 11 bases lay between the germline ends. CDR3 DNA sequence: TGTGCCAGCAGCTCATCGACAGGATCCTACGAGCAGTACGTC. Encoded protein: CASSSSTGSYEQYV.

This clonotype was found many times. This sequence joins TRBV5-1 and TRBJ2-5, with D maybe TRBD2 (5 bases). V was pared by 0 bases and J by 4 bases, with 10 bases between. Germline values: CDR1 SGHRS, CDR2 YFSETQ. There are 14 residues in the CDR3. The CDR3, as DNA: TGCGCCAGCAGCTTGGAGTTTCGGGGAGAGACCCAGTACTTC. This codes for CASSLEFRGETQYF.

The J gene is TRBJ2-5, the V gene TRBV2; 8 nucleotides align to TRBD1. The CDR3 is made up of 15 amino acids. The germline V gene encodes CDR1 SNHLY and CDR2 FYNNEI. The ends lost 7 bases at V and 1 base at J; junction bases unmatched: 8. CDR3 sequence reads: CASIRDRNIQETQYF. The CDR3 DNA sequence: TGTGCCAGCATCCGGGACAGGAATATCCAAGAGACCCAGTACTTC.

The rearrangement uses TRBV6-2 or TRBV6-3 and TRBJ1-5, with 9 bases matching TRBD1. V was pared by 7 bases and J by 9 bases, with 10 bases of the junction left unmatched. Germline CDR1 reads MNHEY; CDR2 reads SVGEGT. This CDR3 has 14 residues. CDR3 DNA sequence: TGTGCCAGCAAAGGACAGGGGACGCAATGGCCCCAGCATTTT. Its translation is CASKGQGTQWPQHF.

There are a few counts of this clonotype. The rearrangement links TRBV4-3 to TRBJ2-7, with TRBD2 identical over 9 bases. The germline CDR1 and CDR2 sequences are LGHNA and YSLEER. This CDR3 contains 15 residues. Trimming took 1 base from V and 2 from J; bases not matched to a gene: 3. The CDR3 reads CASSQVAGDPYEQYF. The CDR3 coding sequence is TGCGCCAGCAGCCAAGTAGCGGGGGACCCCTACGAGCAGTACTTC.

This clonotype came up many times. V usage is TRBV12-3 or TRBV12-4 and J usage is TRBJ2-5; the match to TRBD1 covers 7 bases. CDR3 length: 14 amino acids. V trimming: 8 bases; J trimming: 4 bases; junction bases outside the gene matches: 10. CDR3 nucleotides: TGTGCCAGCCGTACAGGGGTAGTAGCAGAGACCCAGTACTTC. Residues: CASRTGVVAETQYF.

The chain joins TRBV6-2 or TRBV6-3 to TRBJ2-3; 9 bases are shared with TRBD1. The length of the CDR3 is 13 residues. The J segment lost 5 bases and the V segment lost 6 bases, leaving 3 bases of the junction unmatched. Germline-derived CDR1 and CDR2 are MNHEY and SVGEGT. The CDR3: CASRGTGKDTQYF. The CDR3 nucleotides read TGTGCCAGCAGGGGGACAGGGAAAGATACGCAGTATTTT.